The 31 T cell receptor beta chains listed next were all sequenced from one sample in a study of T cells in Graves' hyperthyroidism and ophthalmopathy. TCR beta CDR3 regions were amplified from RNA. The primer set for the first-round RT-PCR of the TCR CDR3 was HTBI. TCRdb reprocessed the multiplex PCR reads with MiXCR, giving one entry per CDR3 protein. The sample holds some 760,000 distinct CDR3 sequences, 13% to 15% seen once. The sample comprised blood. Every receptor here comes from a woman under 30 with Graves' hyperthyroidism.

This clonotype showed up many times. The chain uses TRBV28 and TRBJ2-2; weak D call: TRBD1 (5 bases). The CDR3 runs to 13 residues. CDR1 MDHEN and CDR2 SYDVKM come from the germline V gene. In DNA, the CDR3 is TGTGCTACGAAAGGGGATGAAACCGGGGAGCTGTTTTTT. It yields the protein CATKGDETGELFF.

This clonotype was counted ten times or more. The chain employs TRBV28 and TRBJ2-3; no definite D call. CDR3 length equals 12 residues. Trimming left V 1 base short and J 8 bases short, with 7 bases between. Per germline, CDR1 MDHEN and CDR2 SYDVKM. The CDR3 nucleotides read TGTGCCAGCAGTTTATACCTGGGTACGCAGTATTTT. Its translation: CASSLYLGTQYF.

This clonotype was seen repeatedly, ten times or more. The chain links TRBV11-2 to TRBJ2-7; 7 bases align to TRBD1. The V gene's germline CDR1 is SGHAT and CDR2 FQNNGV. The J segment lost 7 bases and the V segment lost 3 bases, leaving 9 bases of the junction unmatched. The CDR3 contains 14 residues. CDR3 coding DNA: TGTGCCAGCAGCTTTAGACAGGGCGCGAGGGAGCAGTACTTC. This sequence encodes CASSFRQGAREQYF.

This clonotype has a count of ten or more. This rearrangement joins TRBV2 to TRBJ1-1; D is possibly TRBD1 (5 bases). The germline V and J ends were trimmed by 6 bases and 7 bases, with 18 bases remaining between them. Germline V CDR1 and CDR2: SNHLY, FYNNEI. The CDR3 sequence is 14 residues long. The CDR3 is CASRGHPTGGEAFF. In nucleotides, the CDR3 is TGTGCCAGCAGAGGACATCCAACAGGTGGTGAAGCTTTCTTT.

The table lists this clonotype with a few counts. This rearrangement joins TRBV10-3 to TRBJ1-4; D gene unclear. The CDR3 totals 13 residues. V was cut by 4 bases and J by 5 bases, with 8 bases left in between. CDR1 ENHRY and CDR2 SYGVKD come from the germline V gene. In DNA form, the CDR3 reads TGTGCCATCAGTGCCCTGATCAATGAAAAACTGTTTTTT. It is translated as CAISALINEKLFF.

As to this clonotype: A much bigger clone sits one base away, suggesting this may be a read error. V and J are TRBV20-1 and TRBJ1-5, with 9 bases lining up with TRBD1. With V trimmed by 5 bases and J by 5 bases, 7 bases remained unmatched. CDR3 length: 14 residues. Germline lookup yields CDR1 DFQATT and CDR2 SNEGSKA (reference sequence). For the CDR3, the DNA is TGCAGTGCTGGCCGGGACAGGGCCTATCAGCCCCAGCATTTT. Translated, it gives CSAGRDRAYQPQHF.

This clonotype showed up many times. V and J are TRBV20-1 and TRBJ2-1; D is perhaps TRBD2 (6 bases). The CDR3 contains 17 residues. V dropped 0 bases and J dropped 0 bases, with 15 bases sitting between them. Germline V CDR1 and CDR2: DFQATT, SNEGSKA (reference sequence). The CDR3 reads CSARDGEGLSSYNEQFF. In DNA form, the CDR3 reads TGCAGTGCTAGAGATGGTGAGGGACTGAGCTCCTACAATGAGCAGTTCTTC.

This clonotype was detected only a few times. The junction shows a germline mismatch at one end, possibly a read error. This CDR3 reads CTAAGSHTDTQYF. Written as DNA, the CDR3 is TGCACTGCTGCCGGCAGCCACACAGATACGCAGTATTTT. V gene TRBV20-1 combines with J gene TRBJ2-3, with no clear D. This CDR3 contains 13 residues. CDR1 and CDR2 from the germline V gene are DFQATT and SNEGSKA (reference sequence).

This clonotype has ten or more counts. V gene TRBV7-6 combines with J gene TRBJ2-1; tentatively, D is TRBD2 (6 bases). Trimming removed 1 base from V and 9 bases from J, with 10 bases in between. This CDR3 has 13 residues. Germline V gene data show CDR1 as SGHVS and CDR2 as FNYEAQ. Here the CDR3 DNA reads TGTGCCAGCAGCTTAGTCGGGAGCGCTGAGCAGTTCTTC. This encodes CASSLVGSAEQFF. Based on the CDR3 plus reference TRBV7-6 and TRBJ2-1, the full variable domain is GAGVSQSPRYKVTKRGQDVALRCDPISGHVSLYWYRQALGQGPEFLTYFNYEAQQDKSGLPNDRFSAERPEGSISTLTIQRTEQRDSAMYRCASSLVGSAEQFFGPGTRLTVL.

This clonotype was recorded a few times. The V and J genes are TRBV6-1 and TRBJ2-7, with D perhaps matching TRBD1 or TRBD2 (5 bases each). From germline, CDR1 is MNHNS and CDR2 SASEGT. The CDR3 runs 14 residues. The V gene lost 4 bases and the J gene lost 7 bases, with 17 bases spanning the gap. The CDR3 sequence: CASSGRDPLTEQYF. For the CDR3, the DNA is TGTGCCAGCAGTGGCCGGGACCCCCTTACTGAGCAGTACTTC.

This clonotype was counted a few times. The chain uses TRBV30 and TRBJ2-3; D call uncertain. V was clipped by 1 base and J by 4 bases, with 15 bases between them. This CDR3 has 15 residues. CDR1 is GTSNPN and CDR2 is SVGIG in the germline V gene (reference sequence). CDR3 nucleotides: TGTGCCTGGAGTGGTACACACGGTGAGGCAGATACGCAGTATTTT. Its protein is CAWSGTHGEADTQYF.

This chain uses TRBV6-5 with TRBJ2-1; 8 nucleotides agree with TRBD2. This CDR3 has 16 amino acids. Germline CDR1 is MNHEY and CDR2 is SVGAGI. V trimming: 2 bases; J trimming: 8 bases; junction bases outside the gene matches: 11. The CDR3 region has the DNA TGTGCCAGCAGTTACCAAGCGGGAGCACCGGGGGATGAGCAGTTCTTC. Translated: CASSYQAGAPGDEQFF.

This clonotype was recorded at least ten times. The chain's CDR3 is CASAVQPLYGYTF. The CDR3 nucleotides are TGTGCCAGCGCAGTGCAGCCGCTCTATGGCTACACCTTC. This chain joins TRBV6-1 and TRBJ1-2; D is uncertain. This CDR3 comprises 13 residues. Trimming stripped 8 bases from V and 4 bases from J, with 14 bases between. Germline CDR1 is MNHNS and CDR2 is SASEGT.

In its sample, this clonotype was seen many times. The chain recombines TRBV2 with TRBJ2-1; D remains ambiguous. V was pared by 7 bases and J by 2 bases, with 12 bases between. Per the germline V gene, CDR1 is SNHLY and CDR2 is FYNNEI. The CDR3 consists of 14 residues. This CDR3 reads CASTKASPYNEQFF. The DNA for the CDR3 is TGTGCCAGCACGAAGGCTTCTCCCTACAATGAGCAGTTCTTC.

This clonotype appeared many times. The chain has TRBV30 and TRBJ1-4, with D maybe TRBD1 (5 bases). This CDR3 has 16 residues. CDR1 and CDR2 from the germline V gene are GTSNPN and SVGIG (reference sequence). V lost 3 bases, J lost 8 bases, and 22 bases lay in between. CDR3 amino acids: CAWSATTARDHEKLFF. The CDR3 coding sequence is TGTGCCTGGAGCGCGACAACGGCTCGGGACCACGAAAAACTGTTTTTT.

The V call is TRBV11-2, the J call TRBJ1-1; the D is unclear. Trimming removed 2 bases from V and 1 base from J, with 8 bases in between. CDR3 size: 14 residues. Germline assignment: CDR1 SGHAT and CDR2 FQNNGV. The CDR3 bases are TGTGCCAGCAGCTTAACCCCCCGGAACACTGAAGCTTTCTTT. Protein: CASSLTPRNTEAFF.

This clonotype was counted only a few times. The chain couples TRBV9 to TRBJ2-1; TRBD2 matches at 10 bases. This CDR3 contains 17 residues. With V trimmed by 3 bases and J by 13 bases, 19 bases remained unmatched. CDR1 is SGDLS, CDR2 YYNGEE, per germline. The CDR3 protein is CASSAGGLAGVKGDQFF. DNA of the CDR3: TGTGCCAGCAGCGCGGGAGGGCTAGCGGGAGTGAAGGGGGATCAGTTCTTC.

This clonotype was counted a few times. This chain joins TRBV20-1 and TRBJ2-1; TRBD1 agrees at 8 bases. The V and J ends lost 3 bases and 3 bases, in that order; junction bases with no gene match: 7. Germline V gives CDR1 DFQATT, CDR2 SNEGSKA (reference sequence). The CDR3 has 15 amino acids. The CDR3 here is CSARVTDRGYNEQFF. The DNA for the CDR3 is TGCAGTGCTAGGGTTACCGACAGGGGCTACAATGAGCAGTTCTTC.

The chain is built from TRBV18 and TRBJ2-7; a weak D match, TRBD2 (6 bases). Trimming cost V 3 bases and J 5 bases, with 14 bases left between them. This CDR3 contains 14 residues. Germline CDR1 KGHSH, CDR2 LQKENI. CDR3 sequence reads: CASSPTGGRDEQYF. The CDR3 DNA follows: TGTGCCAGCTCACCCACAGGAGGGCGAGACGAGCAGTACTTC.

The chain couples TRBV15 to TRBJ1-2; D not certain. V gave up 0 bases and J gave up 7 bases, with 9 bases separating them. Germline V CDR1 and CDR2: LNHNV, YYDKDF (reference sequence). The CDR3 totals 13 residues. CDR3 DNA sequence: TGTGCCACCAGCAGAGATCTGAGGGCTGGCTACACCTTC. This translates into CATSRDLRAGYTF.

This clonotype occurred many times. The chain joins TRBV12-3 or TRBV12-4 to TRBJ1-5; D remains ambiguous. The V gene lost 2 bases and the J gene lost 12 bases, with 14 bases spanning the gap. There are 13 residues in the CDR3. CDR3 in DNA: TGTGCCAGCAGTTTAACGTCTATAGTGGACCAGCATTTT. Translating gives CASSLTSIVDQHF.

This clonotype has a handful of counts. The chain combines TRBV15 with TRBJ2-2, with D possibly being TRBD1 or TRBD2 (6 bases each). In germline, CDR1 is LNHNV, CDR2 YYDKDF (reference sequence). The V and J ends lost 1 base and 4 bases respectively, with 19 bases between them. The CDR3 totals 18 residues. CDR3: CATSRAMGLGAFTGELFF. For the CDR3, the DNA is TGTGCCACCAGCAGAGCTATGGGACTGGGGGCGTTCACCGGGGAGCTGTTTTTT.

This sequence joins TRBV6-1 and TRBJ2-4, with no clear D. Trimming took off 5 bases at V and 3 bases at J, with 2 bases between the two ends. Germline V gives CDR1 MNHNS, CDR2 SASEGT. The length of the CDR3 is 11 residues. DNA for the CDR3: TGTGCCAGCAGTCACAAAAACATTCAGTACTTC. Protein product: CASSHKNIQYF.

Many counts were recorded for this clonotype. The V call is TRBV12-3 or TRBV12-4, the J call TRBJ1-5; D is ambiguous. Trimming took 3 bases from V and 4 from J, leaving 13 bases between them. The CDR3 runs 15 residues. As DNA, the CDR3 is TGTGCCAGCAGTTTTCAGGCGGGAAATAATCAGCCCCAGCATTTT. This encodes CASSFQAGNNQPQHF.

At least ten counts were recorded for this clonotype. The chain is built from TRBV4-2 and TRBJ1-2, with D uncertain. The CDR3 sequence is 16 residues long. V lost 0 bases to trimming and J lost 8 bases, with 19 bases between them. Germline-derived CDR1 and CDR2 are LGHNA and YNFKEQ. CDR3: CASSQEGNSPGVGYTF. The CDR3 nucleotides are TGTGCCAGCAGCCAAGAGGGTAACTCCCCGGGAGTGGGCTACACCTTC.

This clonotype was observed many times. The chain links TRBV30 to TRBJ1-2, with D unclear. Trimming stripped 7 bases from V and 2 bases from J, with 8 bases between. Germline assignment: CDR1 GTSNPN and CDR2 SVGIG (reference sequence). CDR3 length: 11 residues. In DNA form, the CDR3 reads TGTGCCTATGGACGGAACTATGGCTACACCTTC. As protein: CAYGRNYGYTF. Supplemented by reference TRBV30 and TRBJ1-2, the full variable domain reads SQTIHQWPATLVQPVGSPLSLECTVEGTSNPNLYWYRQAAGRGLQLLFYSVGIGQISSEVPQNLSASRPQDRQFILSSKKLLLSDSGFYLCAYGRNYGYTFGSGTRLTVV.

J is TRBJ2-5 and V is TRBV9; possibly TRBD2 for D (6 bases). The CDR3 extends over 14 amino acids. Germline CDR1 reads SGDLS; CDR2 reads YYNGEE. Trimming pared 4 bases from V and 9 bases from J, leaving 19 bases between. The CDR3 loop reads CASSHQDSGVPQYF. In nucleotides, the CDR3 is TGTGCCAGCAGCCATCAGGATAGCGGAGTCCCCCAGTACTTC.

This rearrangement joins TRBV2 to TRBJ1-3; D might be TRBD1 (5 bases). The CDR3 spans 16 residues. The ends were cut back, 7 bases at V and 5 bases at J, with 21 bases in the middle. Looked up from germline, CDR1 is SNHLY and CDR2 is FYNNEI. The CDR3 DNA follows: TGTGCCAGCAAACCTCCGACAGCCAATTCCAGAAACACCATATATTTT. Translated: CASKPPTANSRNTIYF.

In this sample, this clonotype turned up many times. The chain recombines TRBV2 with TRBJ2-7; D not resolved. The V end was cut by 4 bases, the J end by 4 bases, with 14 bases between. The CDR3 length is 14 residues. Germline CDR1 and CDR2: SNHLY and FYNNEI. DNA for the CDR3: TGTGCCAGCAGTGCCACCTGGACCGAATACGAGCAGTACTTC. It is translated as CASSATWTEYEQYF.

The rearrangement links TRBV2 to TRBJ1-1; 11 nucleotides line up with TRBD1. Germline CDR1 SNHLY, CDR2 FYNNEI. V trimming: 7 bases; J trimming: 10 bases; junction bases outside the gene matches: 8. The CDR3 has 13 amino acids. In DNA, the CDR3 is TGTGCCAGCATTGAGGACAGGGGGCATCGAGCTTTCTTT. This sequence encodes CASIEDRGHRAFF.

This clonotype was found many times. The rearrangement uses TRBV20-1 and TRBJ2-1; D unclear. Germline V lookup: CDR1 DFQATT, CDR2 SNEGSKA (reference sequence). This CDR3 region has 13 residues. The V gene lost 8 bases and the J gene lost 5 bases, with 16 bases spanning the gap. The CDR3 sequence: CSPSQSRDNEQFF. The DNA for the CDR3 is TGCAGTCCTTCTCAGTCAAGGGACAATGAGCAGTTCTTC.